A single count supports the clone carrying this TCR beta chain. Antigen unknown. Pooled samples include second doses given at about 4 or 12 weeks. Sequenced by immunoSEQ multiplex PCR; TCRdb stores in-frame clones only, minus some. The table lists under 150,000 clones, 80% to 95% of them singletons, with around 1.1% in the top ten. These data are taken from a study of T cell responses to AZD1222 COVID-19 vaccine. Study-wide findings and caveats: The donor cohort was predominantly white British with a female majority, and clonal diversity may have been underestimated. The reported proportion of spike-specific TCRs targeting unmutated variant regions was nearly half.

J lost 4 bases, V lost 0 bases, and 6 bases had no gene match. The CDR3 is made up of 15 amino acids. From germline, CDR1 is SGDLS and CDR2 YYNGEE. This TCR derives from an adult who received the AZD1222 COVID-19 vaccine. This rearrangement joins TRBV9 to TRBJ1-2; 7 bases fit TRBD1. The sequencing here drew on peripheral blood, taken 28 days after the second AZD1222 dose. CDR3 loop: CASSVARQGGYGYTF. The CDR3 nucleotides read TGTGCCAGCAGCGTAGCTCGACAGGGAGGCTATGGCTACACCTTC.